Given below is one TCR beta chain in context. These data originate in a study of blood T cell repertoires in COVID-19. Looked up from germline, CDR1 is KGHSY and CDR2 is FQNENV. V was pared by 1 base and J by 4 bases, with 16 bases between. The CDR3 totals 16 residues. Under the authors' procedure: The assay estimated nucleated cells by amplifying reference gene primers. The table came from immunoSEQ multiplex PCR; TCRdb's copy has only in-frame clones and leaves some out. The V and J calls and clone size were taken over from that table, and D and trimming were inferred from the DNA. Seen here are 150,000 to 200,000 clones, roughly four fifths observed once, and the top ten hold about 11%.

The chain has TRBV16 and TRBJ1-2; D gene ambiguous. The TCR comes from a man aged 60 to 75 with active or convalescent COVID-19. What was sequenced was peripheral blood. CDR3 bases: TGTGCCAGCAGCCAATGGTCGGAGGGATTGGGCTATGGCTACACCTTC. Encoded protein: CASSQWSEGLGYGYTF.